This T cell receptor beta chain was captured in a study of blood T cell repertoires in COVID-19. Background on the study: Acute and convalescent COVID-19 samples came from the United States, Italy and Spain. Sample material is recorded as cDNA or gDNA derived from T cells, B-cell-depleted T cells, or PBMCs.

Per the original data handling: The assay estimated nucleated cells by amplifying reference gene primers. TCRdb keeps only in-frame clones here, not all; method: immunoSEQ multiplex PCR. That table supplies the V and J calls and clone size; D and trimming were determined from the DNA. This table has approximately 130,000 clones, 86% appearing once. V lost 3 bases to trimming and J lost 4 bases; unmatched junction nucleotides: 4. Germline lookup yields CDR1 MGHRA and CDR2 YSYEKL. The CDR3 is made up of 15 amino acids. Ten or more counts support this clone. This TCR came from a woman in her forties or fifties who had recovered from COVID-19. This chain connects TRBV4-1 to TRBJ2-7; 12 nucleotides align to TRBD2. Sequences were obtained from peripheral blood. CDR3 in amino acids: CASSQWTSGAYEQYF. CDR3 in DNA: TGCGCCAGCAGCCAGTGGACTAGCGGGGCTTACGAGCAGTACTTC.